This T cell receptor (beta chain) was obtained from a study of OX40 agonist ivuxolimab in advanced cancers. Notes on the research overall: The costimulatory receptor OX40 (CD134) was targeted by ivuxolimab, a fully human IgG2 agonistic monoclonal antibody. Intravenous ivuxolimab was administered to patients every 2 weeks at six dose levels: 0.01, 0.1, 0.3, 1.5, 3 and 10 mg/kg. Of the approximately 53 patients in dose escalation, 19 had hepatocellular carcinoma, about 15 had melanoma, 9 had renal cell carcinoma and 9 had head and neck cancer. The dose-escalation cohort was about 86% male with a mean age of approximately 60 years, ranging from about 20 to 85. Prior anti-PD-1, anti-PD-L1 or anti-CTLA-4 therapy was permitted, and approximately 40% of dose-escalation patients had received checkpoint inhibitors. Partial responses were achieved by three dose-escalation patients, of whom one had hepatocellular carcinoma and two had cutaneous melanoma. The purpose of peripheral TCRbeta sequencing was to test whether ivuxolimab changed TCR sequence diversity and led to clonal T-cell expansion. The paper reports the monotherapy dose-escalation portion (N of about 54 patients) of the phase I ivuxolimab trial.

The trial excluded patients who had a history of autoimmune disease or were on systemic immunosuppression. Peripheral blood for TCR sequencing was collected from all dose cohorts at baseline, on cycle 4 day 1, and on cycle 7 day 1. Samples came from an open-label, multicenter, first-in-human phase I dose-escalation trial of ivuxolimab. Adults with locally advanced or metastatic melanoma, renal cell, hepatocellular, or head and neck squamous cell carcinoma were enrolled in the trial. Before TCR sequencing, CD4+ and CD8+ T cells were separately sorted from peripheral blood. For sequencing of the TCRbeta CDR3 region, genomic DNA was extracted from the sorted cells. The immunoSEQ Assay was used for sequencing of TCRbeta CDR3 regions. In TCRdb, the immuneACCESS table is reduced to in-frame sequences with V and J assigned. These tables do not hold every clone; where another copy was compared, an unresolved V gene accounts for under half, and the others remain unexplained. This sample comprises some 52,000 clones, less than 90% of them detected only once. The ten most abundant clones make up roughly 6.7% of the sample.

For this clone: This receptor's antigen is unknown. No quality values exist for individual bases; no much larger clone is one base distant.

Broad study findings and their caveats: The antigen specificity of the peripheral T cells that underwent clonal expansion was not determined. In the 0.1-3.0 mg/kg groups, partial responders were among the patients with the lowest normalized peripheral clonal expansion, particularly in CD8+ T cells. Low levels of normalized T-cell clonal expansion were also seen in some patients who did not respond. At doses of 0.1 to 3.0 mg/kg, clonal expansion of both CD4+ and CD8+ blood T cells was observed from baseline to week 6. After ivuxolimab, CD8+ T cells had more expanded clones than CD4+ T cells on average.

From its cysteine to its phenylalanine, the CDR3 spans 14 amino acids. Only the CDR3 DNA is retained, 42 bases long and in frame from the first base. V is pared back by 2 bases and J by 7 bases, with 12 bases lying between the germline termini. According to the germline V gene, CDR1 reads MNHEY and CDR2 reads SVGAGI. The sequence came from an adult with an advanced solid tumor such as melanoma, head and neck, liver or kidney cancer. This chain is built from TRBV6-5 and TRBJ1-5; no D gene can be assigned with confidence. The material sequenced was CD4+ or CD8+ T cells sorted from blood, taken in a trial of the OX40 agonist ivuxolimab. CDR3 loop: CASSYSGVGQPQHF. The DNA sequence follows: TGTGCCAGCAGTTACAGCGGGGTCGGGCAGCCCCAGCATTTT.